The entry that follows covers one TCR beta chain sequence. The antigen it binds to is not known. No per-base quality is available; no much larger clone lies one base away. Counted from cysteine to phenylalanine, this CDR3 has 13 amino acids. Kept here is only the CDR3 DNA, which spans 39 bases and is read in frame from base 1. CDR1 and CDR2 are drawn from the germline V gene (reference sequence): SGHNT, YYREEE. A distance of 15 bases separates the germline ends of V and J, which lose 5 bases and 6 bases respectively. These data originate in a study of cytomegalovirus exposure and HLA in healthy donors (dated 2017 in TCRdb). Concerning the study at large: The 700 or so repertoires of the first cohort and the 95 to 150 validation repertoires were produced on the same platform, according to a later analysis. Besides the first cohort of around 670 subjects, a separate validation cohort made up of roughly 120 different subjects was used. High-throughput TCR immunosequencing, statistical association of individual TCRs with disease status, and machine learning were combined to predict cytomegalovirus infection status. The study was designed to test whether signatures of past pathogen exposure could be identified by cataloging public T cell receptors. Here is what the overall study found, with its caveats: Most TCR sequences were observed very rarely across donors, whereas some public TCRs were present in many individuals. The authors suggested that the approach could potentially be extended to other disease states and immunological phenotypes. A later analysis lacked HLA typing for the validation cohort, so it scored co-occurrence in that cohort across all 120 or so repertoires. A later analysis found that TCRs clustered in the first cohort also tended to co-occur in the roughly 120 validation repertoires, with 94% of cluster scores above 0. A total of some 180 TCR beta chains were listed by the study as associated with cytomegalovirus. In both the original and validation cohorts, the classifier was reported to diagnose cytomegalovirus status with high specificity and sensitivity. A few of the identified cytomegalovirus-associated TCR beta chains were confirmed in vitro to be specific for cytomegalovirus antigens.

The donors were included in the validation cohort of some 110 subjects, a group kept apart from the approximately 670-subject first cohort. Libraries were prepared through the immunoSEQ multiplex PCR assay. For the original study's pipeline: A statistical classification framework was built for diagnosing cytomegalovirus status from the catalog of TCR beta chain sequences. Here the immuneACCESS table is served through TCRdb, limited to in-frame sequences with V and J called. Missing clones are a known gap in these copies; in checked studies unresolved V genes cover under half, and the rest lacks a known reason. V, J and clone size are taken as reported in that table, and D and trimming were inferred from the DNA itself. In this sample the table shows more than 110,000 clones, 80% to 90% of which occur a single time. 2.5% to 3.5% of the sample is held by the ten biggest clonotypes.

Sequenced input: PBMCs. The rearrangement joined TRBV5-4 to TRBJ2-7, with TRBD2 tentatively as D gene (7 bases match). This TCR was sampled from a man between 18 and 29 years old in good health and CMV-seronegative. For the CDR3, the sequence is CASRRDRGAEQYF. The DNA sequence is as follows: TGTGCCAGCAGGCGGGACCGGGGGGCCGAGCAGTACTTC.